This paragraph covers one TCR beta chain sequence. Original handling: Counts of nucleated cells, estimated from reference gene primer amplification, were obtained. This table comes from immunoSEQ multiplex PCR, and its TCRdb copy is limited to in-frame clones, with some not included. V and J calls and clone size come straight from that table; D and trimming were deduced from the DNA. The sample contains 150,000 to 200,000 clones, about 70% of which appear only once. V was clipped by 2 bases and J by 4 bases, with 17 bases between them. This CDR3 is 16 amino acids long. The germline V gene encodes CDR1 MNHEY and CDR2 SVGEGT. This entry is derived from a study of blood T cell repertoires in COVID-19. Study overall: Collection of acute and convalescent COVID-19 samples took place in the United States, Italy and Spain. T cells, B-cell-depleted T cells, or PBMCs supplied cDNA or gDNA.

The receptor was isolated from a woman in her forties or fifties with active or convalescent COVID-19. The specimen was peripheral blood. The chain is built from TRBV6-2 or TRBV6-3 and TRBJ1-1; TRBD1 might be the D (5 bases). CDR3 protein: CASSYRTPLRGTEAFF. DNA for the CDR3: TGTGCCAGCAGTTACCGTACCCCGCTAAGGGGCACTGAAGCTTTCTTT.